This is a list of T cell receptor beta chains from one sample in a study of OX40 agonist ivuxolimab in advanced cancers. The protocol was immunoSEQ multiplex PCR, while the TCRdb copy is restricted to in-frame clones and leaves out a portion. Of tens of thousands of clones in the sample, about 93% are singletons; the top ten hold 6.2%. Source: CD4+ or CD8+ T cells sorted from blood, taken in a trial of the OX40 agonist ivuxolimab. The receptors were sampled from an adult with an advanced solid tumor such as melanoma, head and neck, liver or kidney cancer. Both conserved end residues are part of each CDR3. D genes are given only for firm matches. Rows may omit the clone size; those that give it use once, few, many or a size class.

D gene | J gene | clone size | V gene | CDR3 protein | CDR3 DNA
TRBD1 | TRBJ2-7 | NA | TRBV28 | CASTSPMDRGGGYEQYF | TGTGCCAGCACCTCCCCCATGGACAGGGGTGGCGGCTACGAGCAGTACTTC
NA | TRBJ2-5 | NA | TRBV5-1 | CASSFGGNQETQYF | TGCGCCAGCAGCTTTGGCGGGAATCAAGAGACCCAGTACTTC
NA | TRBJ2-1 | NA | TRBV30 | CAWSVSPDNEQFF | TGTGCCTGGAGTGTATCCCCAGACAATGAGCAGTTCTTC
NA | TRBJ2-7 | NA | TRBV11-2 | CASSSGTGPYEQYF | TGTGCCAGCAGTTCCGGGACCGGCCCCTACGAGCAGTACTTC
NA | TRBJ1-2 | NA | TRBV5-4 | CASSHRTVNYGYTF | TGTGCCAGCAGCCACCGGACAGTGAACTATGGCTACACCTTC
TRBD2 | TRBJ2-7 | NA | TRBV15 | CATSTLGKGGSYEQYF | TGTGCCACCAGCACCCTAGGAAAGGGAGGGTCCTACGAGCAGTACTTC
NA | TRBJ1-1 | NA | TRBV6-5 | CASISTQNTEAFF | TGTGCCAGCATATCGACTCAGAACACTGAAGCTTTCTTT
NA | TRBJ2-7 | once | TRBV5-1 | CASSLAFGLGAKHNYEQYF | TGCGCCAGCAGCTTGGCCTTTGGGTTGGGGGCCAAACATAACTACGAGCAGTACTTC
NA | TRBJ2-7 | NA | TRBV15 | CATSSNRDISYEQYF | TGTGCCACCAGCAGCAACCGGGACATTTCCTACGAGCAGTACTTC
NA | TRBJ2-7 | NA | TRBV29-1 | CSVVGLAPEHYEQYF | TGCAGCGTTGTAGGGTTAGCTCCCGAGCACTACGAGCAGTACTTC
NA | TRBJ2-7 | NA | TRBV4-3 | CASSQDRGLGPGYYEQYF | TGCGCCAGCAGCCAAGATAGGGGGTTGGGCCCAGGTTATTACGAGCAGTACTTC
TRBD1 | TRBJ2-3 | NA | TRBV5-5 | CASSQTITGESTDTQYF | TGTGCCAGCAGCCAGACCATCACAGGGGAAAGCACAGATACGCAGTATTTT
NA | TRBJ1-1 | once | TRBV19 | CASSIQGSNTEAFF | TGTGCCAGTAGTATACAGGGGTCGAACACTGAAGCTTTCTTT
TRBD2 | TRBJ2-3 | NA | TRBV29-1 | CSVEGGASGRWDTQYF | TGCAGCGTTGAAGGTGGGGCTAGCGGGCGGTGGGATACGCAGTATTTT
NA | TRBJ1-1 | few | TRBV6-1 | CASSGMRTEAFF | TGTGCCAGCAGTGGGATGAGGACTGAAGCTTTCTTT
NA | TRBJ2-1 | NA | TRBV29-1 | CSVPTVVGGHNEQFF | TGCAGCGTTCCCACGGTAGTCGGGGGCCACAATGAGCAGTTCTTC
NA | TRBJ1-5 | NA | TRBV4-1 | CASSQEGRGRPQHF | TGCGCCAGCAGCCAAGAAGGTAGGGGTCGGCCCCAGCATTTT
NA | TRBJ2-2 | NA | TRBV25-1 | CASTVSRGVNTGELFF | TGTGCCAGCACAGTCTCCAGGGGGGTGAACACCGGGGAGCTGTTTTTT
NA | TRBJ1-4 | NA | TRBV5-1 | CASSLGDATNEKLFF | TGCGCCAGCAGCTTGGGGGATGCAACTAATGAAAAACTGTTTTTT
NA | TRBJ1-4 | NA | TRBV27 | CASSLLGGNGKLFF | TGTGCCAGCAGTTTACTCGGGGGTAACGGAAAACTGTTTTTT
NA | TRBJ2-1 | NA | TRBV27 | CASRPGLSYEQFF | TGTGCCAGCCGTCCAGGGCTTTCCTATGAGCAGTTCTTC
NA | TRBJ2-2 | few | TRBV9 | CASSANGAGELFF | TGTGCCAGCAGCGCCAATGGGGCCGGGGAGCTGTTTTTT
TRBD2 | TRBJ2-1 | NA | TRBV7-2 | CASSSPGLRGDEQFF | TGTGCCAGCAGCTCACCGGGACTAAGGGGCGATGAGCAGTTCTTC
NA | TRBJ2-2 | NA | TRBV12-5 | CASVRTNTGELFF | TGTGCTAGTGTACGGACGAACACCGGGGAGCTGTTTTTT
NA | TRBJ2-3 | NA | TRBV27 | CASSPSEGLTDTQYF | TGTGCCAGCAGCCCCTCCGAGGGGCTCACAGATACGCAGTATTTT
NA | TRBJ2-3 | NA | TRBV27 | CASKFRDSRSADTQYF | TGTGCCAGCAAATTTCGGGACTCAAGAAGTGCAGATACGCAGTATTTT
TRBD2 | TRBJ2-1 | NA | TRBV27 | CASTITSGMYNEQFF | TGTGCCAGCACCATTACTAGCGGGATGTACAATGAGCAGTTCTTC
TRBD1 | TRBJ2-2 | NA | TRBV28 | CASSHPDRVWGGELFF | TGTGCCAGCAGCCATCCCGACAGGGTTTGGGGCGGGGAGCTGTTTTTT
NA | TRBJ2-6 | NA | TRBV18 | CASSPISLVERLSGANVLTF | TGTGCCAGCTCACCTATCTCTTTAGTCGAAAGACTCTCTGGGGCCAACGTCCTGACTTTC
TRBD1 | TRBJ2-7 | NA | TRBV19 | CASSMTGGPPYEQYF | TGTGCCAGTAGTATGACAGGGGGCCCACCCTACGAGCAGTACTTC
TRBD2 | TRBJ2-7 | few | TRBV18 | CASRAGESYEQYF | TGTGCCAGCCGAGCGGGAGAGTCCTACGAGCAGTACTTC
NA | TRBJ1-1 | once | TRBV11-2 | CASSTWPPSGRNTEAFF | TGTGCCAGCAGCACGTGGCCACCTTCGGGGCGCAACACTGAAGCTTTCTTT
NA | TRBJ1-1 | few | TRBV4-1 | CASSQEGLGGFTEAFF | TGCGCCAGCAGCCAAGAAGGGCTGGGGGGTTTCACTGAAGCTTTCTTT
NA | TRBJ2-1 | NA | TRBV5-4 | CASTKMTSYEQFF | TGTGCCAGCACCAAAATGACTAGTTATGAGCAGTTCTTC
NA | TRBJ2-1 | NA | TRBV7-6 | CASSLGGNYNEQFF | TGTGCCAGCAGCTTGGGCGGGAACTACAATGAGCAGTTCTTC
TRBD1 | TRBJ2-5 | NA | TRBV6-1 | CASTGTEQETQYF | TGTGCCAGCACCGGGACAGAGCAAGAGACCCAGTACTTC
NA | TRBJ1-1 | NA | TRBV2 | CASSDLRTDSYTEAFF | TGTGCCAGCAGTGATCTAAGGACAGACAGTTACACTGAAGCTTTCTTT
TRBD1 | TRBJ2-7 | NA | TRBV27 | CASSLTVPGQSSYEQYF | TGTGCCAGCAGTTTAACGGTTCCGGGACAGAGCTCCTACGAGCAGTACTTC
TRBD1 | TRBJ1-1 | once | TRBV19 | CASSPDRWDTEAFF | TGTGCCAGTAGTCCGGACAGGTGGGACACTGAAGCTTTCTTT